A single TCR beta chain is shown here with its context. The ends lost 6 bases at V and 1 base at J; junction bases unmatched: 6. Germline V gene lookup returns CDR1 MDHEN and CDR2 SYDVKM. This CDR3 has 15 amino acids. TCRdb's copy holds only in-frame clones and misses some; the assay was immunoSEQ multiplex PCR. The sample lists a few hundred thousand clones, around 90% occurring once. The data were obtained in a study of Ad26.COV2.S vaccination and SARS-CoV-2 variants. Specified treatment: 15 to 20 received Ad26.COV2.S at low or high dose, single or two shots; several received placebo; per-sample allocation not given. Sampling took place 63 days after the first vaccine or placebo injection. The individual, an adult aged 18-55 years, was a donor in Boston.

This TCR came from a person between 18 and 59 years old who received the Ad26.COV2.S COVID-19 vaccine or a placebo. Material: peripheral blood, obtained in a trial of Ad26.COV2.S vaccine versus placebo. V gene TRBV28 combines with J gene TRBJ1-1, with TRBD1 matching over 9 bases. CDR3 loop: CASRRTGEGNTEAFF. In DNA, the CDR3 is TGTGCCAGCAGACGGACAGGGGAGGGGAACACTGAAGCTTTCTTT.